Sequencing of this T cell receptor (beta chain) was carried out in a study of post-analysis software for immune sequencing data (dated by TCRdb to 2013 to 2016). With regard to the full study: Disease courses on record covered relapsing-remitting, secondary progressive and progressive-relapsing multiple sclerosis, though some patients had no subtype annotation. A subset of samples was prepared in parallel using single-end sample barcoding, then pooled and co-amplified after Illumina adapter ligation. The multiple sclerosis patient repertoires were compared with 10 or so previously published healthy control repertoires from donors aged about 6 to 28 years.

The library was produced with PCR. TCRdb shows the sequencer as Illumina HiSeq 2500. Unique molecular identifiers were incorporated into TCR beta cDNA libraries to reduce PCR and sequencing biases. About 500,000 cDNA molecules were obtained for every 1 to 10 million input T cells, so each molecule roughly corresponded to one T cell. The patient libraries were prepared and sequenced using the same protocol as the earlier healthy control dataset. Samples belonging to the same batch were prepared together, multiplexed and sequenced on a shared HiSeq lane. Concerning the study's data processing: MIGEC was used to process the raw barcoded reads, and molecular identifier groups with only a single read were discarded before consensus assembly and CDR3 extraction. VDJtools was used for post-analysis of the clonotype tables, and diversity was normalized by down-sampling every dataset to the size of the smallest sample. Repertoire overlap clustering matched CDR3 amino acid but not nucleotide sequences to correct batch-related cross-sample contamination. Clones were called with MiXCR by TCRdb after fastp trimmed the public reads at Q25, and only in-frame beta chains were retained. Here each entry gathers all rows of one CDR3 protein and keeps the most common genes and DNA. The V and J calls, along with clone size, are taken from TCRdb and not from the paper's own processing. Across this sample there are hundreds of thousands of distinct CDR3 sequences, with roughly 27% seen only once. The ten largest clones represent roughly 0.54% of the sample.

TCR beta repertoires were profiled from peripheral blood of roughly twelve young patients with multiple sclerosis to demonstrate the VDJtools post-analysis software. The multiple sclerosis patients were children and adolescents ranging in age from about 6 to 16 years. Paper-wide results and their limitations: Normalized Chao1 diversity was significantly lower in multiple sclerosis patients than controls, suggesting substantial peripheral T-cell clonal expansion. The control group was slightly older than the multiple sclerosis patient group. Direct clustering with F measure revealed strong co-clustering of samples prepared in the same batch, which led to a batch-effect correction. A handful of TRBV segments, including TRBV5-6, TRBV5-1 and TRBV20-1, were significantly more frequent in patients than controls.

This clonotype was seen many times. It lacks a known antigen. Per-nucleotide qualities are absent, and no much larger clonotype sits a single base away. The CDR3 starts with the cysteine, ends with the phenylalanine, and has 16 residues. Just CDR3 DNA is preserved here, 48 bases in frame from base 1. CDR1 SGHRS and CDR2 YFSETQ are derived from the germline V gene. V was cut back by 0 bases and J by 0 bases, leaving a gap of 12 bases between them. The chain couples TRBV5-1 to TRBJ2-5; TRBD1 could be the D gene, as 5 bases match. The clonotype was recovered from a girl aged 10 to 17 with multiple sclerosis. The sample consisted of blood. The CDR3 amino acid sequence is: CASSLAITGYQETQYF. The DNA sequence is as follows: TGCGCCAGCAGCTTGGCAATTACAGGTTACCAAGAGACCCAGTACTTC.